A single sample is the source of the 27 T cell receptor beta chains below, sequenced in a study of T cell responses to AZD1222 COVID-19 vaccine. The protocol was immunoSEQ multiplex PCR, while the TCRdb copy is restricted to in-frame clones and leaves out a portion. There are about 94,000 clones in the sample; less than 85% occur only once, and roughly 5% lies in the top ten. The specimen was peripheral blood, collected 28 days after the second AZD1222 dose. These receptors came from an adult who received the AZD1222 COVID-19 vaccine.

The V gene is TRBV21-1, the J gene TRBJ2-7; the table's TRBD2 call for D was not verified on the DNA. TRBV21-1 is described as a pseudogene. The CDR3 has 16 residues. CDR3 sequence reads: CASSKGQGYSAYEQYF. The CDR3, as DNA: TGTGCCAGCAGCAAAGGGCAAGGCTATAGCGCCTACGAGCAGTACTTC.

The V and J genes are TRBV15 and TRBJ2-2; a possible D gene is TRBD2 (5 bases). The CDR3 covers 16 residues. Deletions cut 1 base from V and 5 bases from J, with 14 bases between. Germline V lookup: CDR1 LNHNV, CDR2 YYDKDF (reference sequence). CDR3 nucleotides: TGTGCCACCAGCAGAGGGGTGGGAGTGGAAACCGGGGAGCTGTTTTTT. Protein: CATSRGVGVETGELFF. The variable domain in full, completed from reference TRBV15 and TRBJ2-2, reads DAMVIQNPRYQVTQFGKPVTLSCSQTLNHNVMYWYQQKSSQAPKLLFHYYDKDFNNEADTPDNFQSRRPNTSFCFLDIRSPGLGDTAMYLCATSRGVGVETGELFFGEGSRLTVL.

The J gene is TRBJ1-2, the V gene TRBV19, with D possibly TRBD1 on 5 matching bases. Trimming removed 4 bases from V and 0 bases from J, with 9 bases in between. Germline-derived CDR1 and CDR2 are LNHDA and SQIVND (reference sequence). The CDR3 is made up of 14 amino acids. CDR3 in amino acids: CASSRDWTNYGYTF. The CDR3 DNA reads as TGTGCCAGTAGTAGGGACTGGACTAACTATGGCTACACCTTC.

As DNA, the CDR3 is TGTGCCTGGAGTTTGAGGGGGGGGACTGAAGCTTTCTTT. It codes for CAWSLRGGTEAFF. The rearrangement joins TRBV30 to TRBJ1-1, with D perhaps TRBD1 (6 bases). Germline CDR1 GTSNPN, CDR2 SVGIG (reference sequence). This CDR3 region has 13 residues. Deletions cut 2 bases from V and 5 bases from J, with 12 bases between.

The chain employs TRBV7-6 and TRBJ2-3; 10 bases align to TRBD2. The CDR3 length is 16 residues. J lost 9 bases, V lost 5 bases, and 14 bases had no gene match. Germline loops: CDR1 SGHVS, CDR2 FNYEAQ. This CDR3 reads CASSGGSGRAMGTQYF. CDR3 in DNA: TGTGCCAGCAGCGGGGGGAGCGGGAGGGCCATGGGGACGCAGTATTTT.

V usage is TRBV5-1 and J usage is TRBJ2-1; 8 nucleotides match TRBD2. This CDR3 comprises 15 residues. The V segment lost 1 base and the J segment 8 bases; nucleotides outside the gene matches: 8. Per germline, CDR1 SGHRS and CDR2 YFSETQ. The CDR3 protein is CASSLTPGGPYEQFF. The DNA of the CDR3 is TGCGCCAGCAGCTTGACGCCGGGGGGGCCCTATGAGCAGTTCTTC. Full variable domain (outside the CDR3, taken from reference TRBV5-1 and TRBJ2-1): KAGVTQTPRYLIKTRGQQVTLSCSPISGHRSVSWYQQTPGQGLQFLFEYFSETQRNKGNFPGRFSGRQFSNSRSEMNVSTLELGDSALYLCASSLTPGGPYEQFFGPGTRLTVL.

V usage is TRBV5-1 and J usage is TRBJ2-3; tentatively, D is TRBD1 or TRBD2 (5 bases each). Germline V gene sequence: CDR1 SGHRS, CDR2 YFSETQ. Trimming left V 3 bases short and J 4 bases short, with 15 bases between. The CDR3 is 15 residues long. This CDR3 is CASSSQGRDPDTQYF. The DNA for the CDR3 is TGCGCCAGCAGCTCCCAGGGCAGGGACCCAGATACGCAGTATTTT.

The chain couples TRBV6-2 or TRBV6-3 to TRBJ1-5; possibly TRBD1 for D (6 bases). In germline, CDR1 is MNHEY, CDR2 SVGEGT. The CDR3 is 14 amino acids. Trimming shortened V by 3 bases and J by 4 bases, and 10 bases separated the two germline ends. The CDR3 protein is CASSYGQTNQPQHF. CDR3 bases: TGTGCCAGCAGTTATGGACAGACTAATCAGCCCCAGCATTTT.

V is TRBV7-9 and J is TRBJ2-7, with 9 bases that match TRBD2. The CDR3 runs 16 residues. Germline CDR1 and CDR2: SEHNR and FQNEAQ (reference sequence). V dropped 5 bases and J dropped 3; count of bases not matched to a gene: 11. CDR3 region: CASSLRGAGGNYEQYF. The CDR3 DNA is TGTGCCAGCAGCCTAAGAGGAGCGGGAGGTAACTACGAGCAGTACTTC.

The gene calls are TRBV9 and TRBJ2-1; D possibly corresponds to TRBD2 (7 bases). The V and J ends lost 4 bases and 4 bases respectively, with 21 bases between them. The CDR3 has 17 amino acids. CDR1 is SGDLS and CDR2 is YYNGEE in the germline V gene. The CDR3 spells CASSPSLGGGLYNEQFF. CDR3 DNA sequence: TGTGCCAGCAGCCCCTCCTTGGGCGGGGGCCTTTACAATGAGCAGTTCTTC.

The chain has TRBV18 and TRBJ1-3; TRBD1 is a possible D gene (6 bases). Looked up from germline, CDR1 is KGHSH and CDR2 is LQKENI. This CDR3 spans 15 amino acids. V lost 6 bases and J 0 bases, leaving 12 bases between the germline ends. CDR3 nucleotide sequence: TGTGCCAGCTCGGCGGACAGACTCTCTGGAAACACCATATATTTT. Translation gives CASSADRLSGNTIYF.

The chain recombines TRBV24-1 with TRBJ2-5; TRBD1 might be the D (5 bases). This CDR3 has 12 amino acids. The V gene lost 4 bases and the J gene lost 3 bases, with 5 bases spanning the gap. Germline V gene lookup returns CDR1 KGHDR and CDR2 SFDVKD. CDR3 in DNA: TGTGCCACCAGTGAAGGGGAAGAGACCCAGTACTTC. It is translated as CATSEGEETQYF.

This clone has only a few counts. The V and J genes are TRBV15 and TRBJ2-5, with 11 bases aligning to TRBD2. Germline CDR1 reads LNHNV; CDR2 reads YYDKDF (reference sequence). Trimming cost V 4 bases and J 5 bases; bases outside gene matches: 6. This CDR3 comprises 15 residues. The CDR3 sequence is CATSTFSGGGETQYF. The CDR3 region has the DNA TGTGCCACCAGCACATTTAGCGGGGGGGGCGAGACCCAGTACTTC.

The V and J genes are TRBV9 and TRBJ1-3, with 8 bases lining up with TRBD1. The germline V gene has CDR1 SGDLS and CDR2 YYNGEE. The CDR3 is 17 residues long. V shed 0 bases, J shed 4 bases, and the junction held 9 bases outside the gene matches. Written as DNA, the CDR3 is TGTGCCAGCAGCGTAGAGACTGGCAGGGGGCTGGGAAACACCATATATTTT. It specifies CASSVETGRGLGNTIYF.

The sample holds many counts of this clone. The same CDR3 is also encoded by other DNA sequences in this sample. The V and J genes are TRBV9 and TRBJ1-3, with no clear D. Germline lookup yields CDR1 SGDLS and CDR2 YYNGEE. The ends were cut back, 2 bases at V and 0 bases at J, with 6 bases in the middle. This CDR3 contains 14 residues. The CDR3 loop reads CASSVASSGNTIYF. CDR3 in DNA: TGTGCCAGCAGCGTGGCGAGCTCTGGAAACACCATATATTTT.

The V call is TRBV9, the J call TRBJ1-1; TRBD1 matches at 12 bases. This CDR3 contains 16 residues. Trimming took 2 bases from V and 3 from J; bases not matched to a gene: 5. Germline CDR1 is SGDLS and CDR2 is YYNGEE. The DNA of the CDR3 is TGTGCCAGCAGCGTTGGGACAGGGGGCCGAGACACTGAAGCTTTCTTT. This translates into CASSVGTGGRDTEAFF.

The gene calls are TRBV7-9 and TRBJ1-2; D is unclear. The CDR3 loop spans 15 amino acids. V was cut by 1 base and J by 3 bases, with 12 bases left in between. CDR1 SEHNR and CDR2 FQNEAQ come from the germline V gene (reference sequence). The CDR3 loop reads CASSLVIRADYGYTF. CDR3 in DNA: TGTGCCAGCAGCTTAGTTATTCGTGCGGACTATGGCTACACCTTC.

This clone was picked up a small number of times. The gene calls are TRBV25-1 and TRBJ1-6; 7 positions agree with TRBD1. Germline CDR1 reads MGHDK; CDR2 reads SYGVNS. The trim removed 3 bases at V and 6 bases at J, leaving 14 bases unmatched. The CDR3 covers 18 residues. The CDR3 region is CASSEGVRGRSLNSPLHF. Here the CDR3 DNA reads TGTGCCAGCAGTGAGGGGGTGAGGGGGCGCTCGCTTAATTCACCCCTCCACTTT.

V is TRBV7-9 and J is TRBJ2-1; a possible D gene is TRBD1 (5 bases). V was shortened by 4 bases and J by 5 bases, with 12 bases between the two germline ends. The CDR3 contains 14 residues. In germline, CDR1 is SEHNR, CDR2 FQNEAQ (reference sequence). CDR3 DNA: TGTGCCAGCAGCTCCCAGGGCTTTCACAATGAGCAGTTCTTC. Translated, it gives CASSSQGFHNEQFF.

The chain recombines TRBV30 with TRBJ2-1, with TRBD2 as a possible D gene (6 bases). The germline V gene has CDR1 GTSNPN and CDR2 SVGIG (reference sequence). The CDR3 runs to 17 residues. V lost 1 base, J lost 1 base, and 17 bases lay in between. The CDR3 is CAWSAMRDFGSYNEQFF. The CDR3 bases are TGTGCCTGGAGTGCCATGCGGGACTTTGGATCCTACAATGAGCAGTTCTTC.

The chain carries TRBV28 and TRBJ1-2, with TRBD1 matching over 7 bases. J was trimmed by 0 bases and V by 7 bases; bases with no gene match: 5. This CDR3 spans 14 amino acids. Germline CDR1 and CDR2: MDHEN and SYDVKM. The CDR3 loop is CASTTGTANYGYTF. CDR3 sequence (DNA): TGTGCCAGCACTACAGGGACAGCTAACTATGGCTACACCTTC.

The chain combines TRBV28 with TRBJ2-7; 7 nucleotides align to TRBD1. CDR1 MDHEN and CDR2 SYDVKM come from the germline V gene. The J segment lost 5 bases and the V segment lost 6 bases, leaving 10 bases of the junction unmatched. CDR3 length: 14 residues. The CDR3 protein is CASRPPDRDNEQYF. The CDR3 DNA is TGTGCCAGCAGACCTCCTGACAGGGACAACGAGCAGTACTTC.

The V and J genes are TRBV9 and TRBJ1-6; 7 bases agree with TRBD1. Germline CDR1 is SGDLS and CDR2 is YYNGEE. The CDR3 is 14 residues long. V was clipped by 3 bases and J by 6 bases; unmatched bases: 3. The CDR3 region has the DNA TGTGCCAGCAGCGCGGGACAGCCTAATTCACCCCTCCACTTT. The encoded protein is CASSAGQPNSPLHF.

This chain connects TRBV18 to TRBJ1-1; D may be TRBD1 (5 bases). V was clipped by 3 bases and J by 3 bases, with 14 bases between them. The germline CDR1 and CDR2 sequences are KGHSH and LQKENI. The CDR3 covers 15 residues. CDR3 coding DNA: TGTGCCAGCTCACCTAGCAGGGTGATCGACACTGAAGCTTTCTTT. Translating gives CASSPSRVIDTEAFF.

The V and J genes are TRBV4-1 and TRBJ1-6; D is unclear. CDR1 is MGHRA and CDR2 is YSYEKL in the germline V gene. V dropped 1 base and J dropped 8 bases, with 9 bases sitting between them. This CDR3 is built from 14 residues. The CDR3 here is CASSQGYLDSPLHF. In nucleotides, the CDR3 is TGCGCCAGCAGCCAAGGATACCTGGATTCACCCCTCCACTTT.

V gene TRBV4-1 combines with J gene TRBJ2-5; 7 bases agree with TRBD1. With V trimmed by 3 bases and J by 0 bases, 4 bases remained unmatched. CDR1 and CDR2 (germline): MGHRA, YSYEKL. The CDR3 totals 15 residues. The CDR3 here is CASSQVQGYQETQYF. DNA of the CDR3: TGCGCCAGCAGCCAGGTACAGGGGTACCAAGAGACCCAGTACTTC.

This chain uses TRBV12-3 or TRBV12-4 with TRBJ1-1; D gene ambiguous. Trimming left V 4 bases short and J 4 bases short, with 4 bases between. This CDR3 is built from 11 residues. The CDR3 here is CASSYGTEAFF. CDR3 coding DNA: TGTGCCAGCAGTTACGGCACTGAAGCTTTCTTT.